This T cell receptor beta chain was identified during a study of blood T cell repertoires in COVID-19. Germline V gene lookup returns CDR1 SNHLY and CDR2 FYNNEI. V was shortened by 7 bases and J by 14 bases, with 9 bases between the two germline ends. The CDR3 consists of 10 residues. TCRdb's table, derived via immunoSEQ multiplex PCR, lists solely in-frame clones and lacks some. The repertoire holds 120,000 to 150,000 clones, with around 84% as singletons. The clonotype was recovered from a woman aged 55 to 70 with acute or convalescent COVID-19. The specimen was peripheral blood. The rearrangement links TRBV2 to TRBJ1-6; possible D gene TRBD1, 5 bases. The CDR3 region is CASMGRALHF. CDR3 in DNA: TGTGCCAGCATGGGCAGGGCCCTCCACTTT.